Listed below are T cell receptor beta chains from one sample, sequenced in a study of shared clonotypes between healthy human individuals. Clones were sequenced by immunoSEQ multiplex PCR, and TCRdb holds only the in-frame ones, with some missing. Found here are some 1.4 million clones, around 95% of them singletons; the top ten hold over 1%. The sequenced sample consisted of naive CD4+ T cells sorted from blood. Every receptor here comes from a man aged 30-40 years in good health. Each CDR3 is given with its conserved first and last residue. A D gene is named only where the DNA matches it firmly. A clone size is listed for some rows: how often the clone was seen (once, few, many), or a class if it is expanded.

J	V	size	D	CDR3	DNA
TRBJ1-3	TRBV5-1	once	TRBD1	CASSRGTAGNTIYF	TGCGCCAGCTCCAGGGGGACTGCTGGAAACACCATATATTTT
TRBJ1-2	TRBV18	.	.	CASSRGVDNHYGYTF	TGTGCCAGCTCACGGGGTGTAGATAACCACTATGGCTACACCTTC
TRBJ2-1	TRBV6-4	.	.	CASSVRVCSAPPLGNEQFF	TGTGCCAGCAGTGTAAGGGTCTGCAGCGCGCCCCCCTTGGGCAATGAGCAGTTCTTC
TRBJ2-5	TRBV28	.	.	CASSFMGSGETQYF	TGTGCCAGCAGTTTTATGGGGTCCGGGGAGACCCAGTACTTC
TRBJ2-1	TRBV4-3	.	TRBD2	CASSRLADNNEQFF	TGCGCCAGCAGCCGACTAGCGGATAACAATGAGCAGTTCTTC
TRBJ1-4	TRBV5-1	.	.	CASSPGVGGSEKLFF	TGCGCCAGCAGCCCCGGGGTCGGGGGTAGCGAAAAACTGTTTTTT
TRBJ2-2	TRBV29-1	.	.	CSVVPGTGELFF	TGCAGCGTAGTCCCGGGCACCGGGGAGCTGTTTTTT
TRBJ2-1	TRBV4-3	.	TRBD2	CASSQDGTSVYNEQFF	TGCGCCAGCAGCCAAGATGGGACTAGCGTGTACAATGAGCAGTTCTTC
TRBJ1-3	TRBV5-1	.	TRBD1	CASREQGSSGNTIYF	TGCGCCAGCCGGGAACAGGGGTCCTCTGGAAACACCATATATTTT
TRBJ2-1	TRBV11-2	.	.	CASSPRGGGSYNEQFF	TGTGCCAGCAGCCCTAGGGGAGGGGGATCCTACAATGAGCAGTTCTTC
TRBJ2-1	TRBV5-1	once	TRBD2	CATTSGSSYNEQFF	TGCGCCACCACTAGCGGGAGCTCCTACAATGAGCAGTTCTTC
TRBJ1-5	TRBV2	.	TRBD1	CASTGTGGRGNQPQHF	TGTGCCAGTACCGGGACAGGGGGGAGGGGCAATCAGCCCCAGCATTTT
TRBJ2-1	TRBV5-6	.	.	CASGAGIGSRDEQFF	TGTGCCAGCGGGGCTGGGATCGGGTCGAGAGATGAGCAGTTCTTC
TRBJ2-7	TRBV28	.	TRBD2	CATGRFYEQYF	TGTGCCACCGGGAGGTTTTACGAGCAGTACTTC
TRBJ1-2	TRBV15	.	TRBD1	CATSGRTGNGYTF	TGTGCCACCAGCGGGCGGACAGGGAATGGCTACACCTTC
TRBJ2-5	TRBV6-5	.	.	CASSYSNPAAQYF	TGTGCCAGCAGTTACTCGAACCCCGCAGCCCAGTACTTC
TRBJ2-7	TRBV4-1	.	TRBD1	CASSQDPGTGGVEQYF	TGCGCCAGCAGCCAAGATCCAGGGACAGGGGGCGTCGAGCAGTACTTC
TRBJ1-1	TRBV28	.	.	CASSLALAAFF	TGTGCCAGCAGTTTAGCCCTAGCGGCTTTCTTT
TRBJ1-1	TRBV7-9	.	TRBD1	CASSLLTGSTEAFF	TGTGCCAGCAGCCTTCTGACAGGGAGCACTGAAGCTTTCTTT
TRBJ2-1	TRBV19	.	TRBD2	CASSMVSGPFMSSYNEQFF	TGTGCCAGTAGTATGGTTAGCGGGCCTTTCATGAGCTCCTACAATGAGCAGTTCTTC
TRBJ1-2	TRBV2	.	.	CASSPHDPYRAEDGYTF	TGTGCCAGCAGTCCACACGACCCTTACAGGGCTGAGGATGGCTACACCTTC
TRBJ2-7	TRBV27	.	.	CASSGPFYEQYF	TGTGCCAGCAGCGGCCCTTTTTACGAGCAGTACTTC
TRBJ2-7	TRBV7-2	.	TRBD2	CASSLIAGGPEQYF	TGTGCCAGCAGTTTAATAGCGGGAGGGCCCGAGCAGTACTTC
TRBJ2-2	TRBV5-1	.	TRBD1	CASRQGNGELFF	TGCGCCAGCAGACAGGGGAACGGGGAGCTGTTTTTT
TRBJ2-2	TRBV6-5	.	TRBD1	CASSQGVNTGELFF	TGTGCCAGCAGCCAGGGGGTGAACACCGGGGAGCTGTTTTTT
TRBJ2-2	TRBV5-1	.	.	CASSLAQTKWEPSGLFF	TGCGCCAGCAGCTTGGCCCAAACTAAGTGGGAACCCAGTGGGCTGTTTTTT
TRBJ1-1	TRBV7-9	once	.	CASSSWGSNTEAFF	TGTGCCAGCAGCTCCTGGGGCTCGAACACTGAAGCTTTCTTT
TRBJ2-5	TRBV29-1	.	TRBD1	CSVKQGQETQYF	TGCAGCGTAAAACAGGGGCAAGAGACCCAGTACTTC
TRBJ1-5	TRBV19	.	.	CASSPTRFVRGDQPQHF	TGTGCCAGTAGTCCCACTAGGTTTGTCAGGGGTGATCAGCCCCAGCATTTT
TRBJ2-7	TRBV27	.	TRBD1	CASRQGQGVSYEQYF	TGTGCCAGCAGACAGGGACAGGGCGTGTCCTACGAGCAGTACTTC
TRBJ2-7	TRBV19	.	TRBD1	CASSIGTASYEQYF	TGTGCCAGTAGTATTGGGACAGCTTCCTACGAGCAGTACTTC
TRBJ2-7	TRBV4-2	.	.	CASSQDRRDALEQYF	TGTGCCAGCAGCCAAGATCGGCGGGACGCCCTCGAGCAGTACTTC
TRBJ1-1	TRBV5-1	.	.	CASSTGTYTEAFF	TGCGCCAGCAGCACCGGGACCTACACTGAAGCTTTCTTT
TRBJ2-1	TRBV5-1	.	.	CASSLGGPNNEQFF	TGCGCCAGCAGCTTAGGGGGACCGAACAATGAGCAGTTCTTC
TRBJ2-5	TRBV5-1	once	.	CASSSGGGETQYF	TGCGCCAGCAGCAGCGGAGGGGGAGAGACCCAGTACTTC
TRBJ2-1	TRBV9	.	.	CASSVGRRLDRETGASSYNEQFF	TGTGCCAGCAGCGTAGGCCGGCGCCTCGATAGAGAGACCGGGGCGAGCTCCTACAATGAGCAGTTCTTC
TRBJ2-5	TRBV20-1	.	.	CSATGLETQYF	TGCAGTGCTACAGGTCTGGAGACCCAGTACTTC
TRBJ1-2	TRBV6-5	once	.	CASSMGGFYGYTF	TGTGCCAGCAGTATGGGCGGGTTCTATGGCTACACCTTC
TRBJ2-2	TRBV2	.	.	CASSEAEWTNTGELFF	TGTGCCAGCAGTGAAGCTGAATGGACCAACACCGGGGAGCTGTTTTTT
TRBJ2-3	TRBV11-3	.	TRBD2	CASSAGREYSTDTQYF	TGTGCCAGCAGCGCCGGGCGGGAGTACAGCACAGATACGCAGTATTTT
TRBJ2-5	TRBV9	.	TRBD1	CASSFRGQETQYF	TGTGCCAGCAGCTTCAGGGGGCAAGAGACCCAGTACTTC
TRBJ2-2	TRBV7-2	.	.	CASSLFEAANTGELFF	TGTGCCAGCAGCTTATTTGAAGCGGCGAACACCGGGGAGCTGTTTTTT
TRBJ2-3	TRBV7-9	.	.	CASSLGGVGGDTQYF	TGTGCCAGCAGCTTAGGGGGCGTCGGGGGAGATACGCAGTATTTT
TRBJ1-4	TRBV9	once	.	CASSVVDGKLFF	TGTGCCAGCAGCGTAGTGGATGGAAAACTGTTTTTT
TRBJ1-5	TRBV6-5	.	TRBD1	CASSRDRNQPQHF	TGTGCCAGCAGTCGGGACAGGAATCAGCCCCAGCATTTT
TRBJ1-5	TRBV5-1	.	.	CASSLEGGTGNQPQHF	TGCGCCAGCAGCTTGGAAGGGGGTACCGGCAATCAGCCCCAGCATTTT
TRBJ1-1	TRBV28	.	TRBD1	CASSSPTPGQGEAFF	TGTGCCAGCAGTTCACCAACTCCGGGACAGGGAGAAGCTTTCTTT
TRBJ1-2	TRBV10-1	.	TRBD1	CASGLGGIDRGYGYTF	TGCGCCAGCGGCCTTGGAGGGATAGACAGGGGCTATGGCTACACCTTC
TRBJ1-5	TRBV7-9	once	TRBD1	CASAGTGINQPQHF	TGTGCCAGCGCCGGGACAGGAATTAATCAGCCCCAGCATTTT
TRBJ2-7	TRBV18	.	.	CASSLHNKAPLYEQYF	TGTGCCAGCTCACTACACAACAAGGCACCCCTCTACGAGCAGTACTTC
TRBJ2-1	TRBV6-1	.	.	CASSDPTDEQFF	TGTGCCAGCAGTGACCCGACGGATGAGCAGTTCTTC
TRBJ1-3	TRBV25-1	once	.	CATTGTPSSGNTIYF	TGTGCCACAACAGGGACCCCTAGCTCTGGAAACACCATATATTTT
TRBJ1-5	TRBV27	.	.	CASSSDLPGGEDQPQHF	TGTGCCAGCAGTTCCGATCTCCCGGGGGGCGAGGATCAGCCCCAGCATTTT
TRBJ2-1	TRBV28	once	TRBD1	CASSLQGQGSHNEQFF	TGTGCCAGCAGTTTACAAGGACAGGGGAGTCACAATGAGCAGTTCTTC